Detailed here is one T cell receptor beta chain. CDR3 length equals 14 residues. The germline V gene encodes CDR1 MNHEY and CDR2 SVGAGI. V was pared by 4 bases and J by 2 bases, with 11 bases between. In the authors' workflow: The assay estimated nucleated cells by amplifying reference gene primers. Clones were read by immunoSEQ multiplex PCR, and TCRdb kept only the in-frame ones, dropping some. V, J and clone size reflect that table, while D and trimming were determined from the DNA. The table has 250,000 to 350,000 clones, about nine tenths seen once. This sample is drawn from a study of blood T cell repertoires in COVID-19. Study background: PBMCs, B-cell-depleted T cells, or T cells were the source of the cDNA or gDNA that made up the material.

The chain is built from TRBV6-5 and TRBJ1-2; possible D gene TRBD1, 6 bases. Sequenced: PBMCs or T cells enriched from blood (not recorded which). This TCR derives from a woman aged 50 to 60 who had been exposed to COVID-19. CDR3 sequence: CASSWLDRNYGYTF. The CDR3 DNA reads as TGTGCCAGCAGTTGGTTGGACAGAAACTATGGCTACACCTTC.